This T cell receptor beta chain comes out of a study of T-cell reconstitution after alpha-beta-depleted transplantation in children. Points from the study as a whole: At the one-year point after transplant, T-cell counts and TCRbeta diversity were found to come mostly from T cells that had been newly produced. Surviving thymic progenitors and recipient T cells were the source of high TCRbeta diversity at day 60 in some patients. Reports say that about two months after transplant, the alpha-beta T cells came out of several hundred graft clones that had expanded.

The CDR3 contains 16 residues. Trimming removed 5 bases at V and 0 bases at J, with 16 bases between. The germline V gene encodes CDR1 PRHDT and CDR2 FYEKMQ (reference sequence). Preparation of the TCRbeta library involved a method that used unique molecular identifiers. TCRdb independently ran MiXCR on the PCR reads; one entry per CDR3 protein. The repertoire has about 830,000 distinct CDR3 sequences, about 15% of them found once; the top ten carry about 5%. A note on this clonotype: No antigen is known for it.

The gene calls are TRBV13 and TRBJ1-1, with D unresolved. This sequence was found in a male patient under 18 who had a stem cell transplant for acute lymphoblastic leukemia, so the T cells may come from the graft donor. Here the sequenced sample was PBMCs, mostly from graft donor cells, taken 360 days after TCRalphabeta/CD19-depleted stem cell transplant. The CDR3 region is CASSLTEYTLNTEAFF. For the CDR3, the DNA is TGTGCCAGCAGCCTAACAGAATATACCCTGAACACTGAAGCTTTCTTT.